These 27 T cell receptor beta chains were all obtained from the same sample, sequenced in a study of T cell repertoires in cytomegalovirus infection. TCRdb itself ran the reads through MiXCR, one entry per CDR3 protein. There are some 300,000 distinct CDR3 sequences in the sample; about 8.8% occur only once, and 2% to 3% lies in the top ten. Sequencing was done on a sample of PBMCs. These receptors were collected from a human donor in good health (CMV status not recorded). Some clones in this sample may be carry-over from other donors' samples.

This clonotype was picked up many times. CDR3 loop: CASSLAEGGARAEAFF. The CDR3 DNA reads TGTGCCAGCAGTTTAGCGGAAGGGGGGGCGCGGGCTGAAGCTTTCTTT. The genes are TRBV12-3 or TRBV12-4 and TRBJ1-1, with a possible D match to TRBD1 (6 bases). The CDR3 loop spans 16 amino acids. V was cut by 0 bases and J by 6 bases, with 17 bases left in between.

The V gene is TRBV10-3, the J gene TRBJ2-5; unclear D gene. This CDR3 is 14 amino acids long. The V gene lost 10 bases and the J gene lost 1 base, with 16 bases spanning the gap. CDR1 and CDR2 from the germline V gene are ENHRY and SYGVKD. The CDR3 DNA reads TGTGCCACCAGACATGGGTCCCTCCAAGAGACCCAGTACTTC. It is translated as CATRHGSLQETQYF.

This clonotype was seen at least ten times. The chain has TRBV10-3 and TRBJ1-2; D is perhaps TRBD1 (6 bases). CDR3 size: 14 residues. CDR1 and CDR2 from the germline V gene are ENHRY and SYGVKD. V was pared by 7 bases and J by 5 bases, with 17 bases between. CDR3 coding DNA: TGTGCCATCAAGATAACAGGGCCCGCATATGGCTACACCTTC. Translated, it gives CAIKITGPAYGYTF.

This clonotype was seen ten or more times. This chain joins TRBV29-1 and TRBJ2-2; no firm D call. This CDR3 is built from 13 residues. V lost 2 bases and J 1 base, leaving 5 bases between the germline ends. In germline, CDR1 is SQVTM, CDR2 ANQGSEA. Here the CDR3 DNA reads TGCAGCGTTGAAACGGAGAACACCGGGGAGCTGTTTTTT. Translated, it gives CSVETENTGELFF.

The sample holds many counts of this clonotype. The CDR3 nucleotides read TGTGCCAGCACCTTAGCGGGGGGGCACTACAATGAGCAGTTCTTC. This encodes CASTLAGGHYNEQFF. This chain links TRBV28 with TRBJ2-1, with 11 nucleotides matching TRBD2. V was clipped by 7 bases and J by 3 bases; unmatched bases: 5. Germline-derived CDR1 and CDR2 are MDHEN and SYDVKM. This CDR3 region has 15 residues.

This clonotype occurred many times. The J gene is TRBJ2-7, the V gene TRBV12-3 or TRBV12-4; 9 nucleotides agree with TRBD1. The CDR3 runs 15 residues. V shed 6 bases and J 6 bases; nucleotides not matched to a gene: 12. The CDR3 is CASSQTGTGTAEQYF. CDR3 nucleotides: TGTGCCAGCAGCCAAACTGGGACAGGGACGGCCGAGCAGTACTTC.

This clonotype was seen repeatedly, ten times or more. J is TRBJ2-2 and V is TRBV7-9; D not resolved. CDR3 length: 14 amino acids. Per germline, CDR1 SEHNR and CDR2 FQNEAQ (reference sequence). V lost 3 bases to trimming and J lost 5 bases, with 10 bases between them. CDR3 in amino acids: CASSFGERTGELFF. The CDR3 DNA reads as TGTGCCAGCAGCTTTGGGGAACGGACCGGGGAGCTGTTTTTT.

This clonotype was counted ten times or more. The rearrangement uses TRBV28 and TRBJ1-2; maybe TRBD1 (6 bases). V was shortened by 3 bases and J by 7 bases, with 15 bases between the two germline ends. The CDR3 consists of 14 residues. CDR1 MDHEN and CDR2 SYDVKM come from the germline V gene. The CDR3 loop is CASSFPEQGGGYTF. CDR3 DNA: TGTGCCAGCAGTTTCCCTGAACAGGGAGGTGGCTACACCTTC.

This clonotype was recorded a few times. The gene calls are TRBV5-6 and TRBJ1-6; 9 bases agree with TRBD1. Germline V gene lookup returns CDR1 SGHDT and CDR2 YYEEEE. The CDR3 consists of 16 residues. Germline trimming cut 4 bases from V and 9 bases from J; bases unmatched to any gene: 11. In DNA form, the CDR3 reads TGTGCCAGCAGCCCAACCGTTACAGGGGGCACTTCACCCCTCCACTTT. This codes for CASSPTVTGGTSPLHF.

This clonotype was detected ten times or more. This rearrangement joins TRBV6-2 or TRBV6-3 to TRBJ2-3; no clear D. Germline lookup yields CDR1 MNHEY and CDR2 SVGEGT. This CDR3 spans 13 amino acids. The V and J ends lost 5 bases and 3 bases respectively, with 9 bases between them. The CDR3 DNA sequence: TGTGCCAGCAGTACCCCTTTGACAGATACGCAGTATTTT. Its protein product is CASSTPLTDTQYF.

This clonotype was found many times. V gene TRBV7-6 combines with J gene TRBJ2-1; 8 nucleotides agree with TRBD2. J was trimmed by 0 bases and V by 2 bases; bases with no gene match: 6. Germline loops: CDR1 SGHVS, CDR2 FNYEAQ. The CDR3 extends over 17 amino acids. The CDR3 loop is CASSLRQRGSSYNEQFF. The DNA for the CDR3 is TGTGCCAGCAGCTTACGGCAGCGGGGGAGCTCCTACAATGAGCAGTTCTTC.

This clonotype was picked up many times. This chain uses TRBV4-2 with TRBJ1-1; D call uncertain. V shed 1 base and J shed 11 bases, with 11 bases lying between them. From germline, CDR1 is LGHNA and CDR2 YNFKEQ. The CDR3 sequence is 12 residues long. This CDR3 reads CASSQAPRGAFF. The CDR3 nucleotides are TGTGCCAGCAGCCAAGCCCCAAGAGGGGCTTTCTTT.

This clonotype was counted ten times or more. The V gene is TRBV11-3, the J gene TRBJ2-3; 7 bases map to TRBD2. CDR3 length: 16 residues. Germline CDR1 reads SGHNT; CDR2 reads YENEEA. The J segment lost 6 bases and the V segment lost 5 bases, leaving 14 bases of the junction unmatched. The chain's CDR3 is CASSQRLAGGMDTQYF. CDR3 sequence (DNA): TGTGCCAGCAGCCAACGACTAGCCGGGGGGATGGATACGCAGTATTTT.

The CDR3 DNA follows: TGTGCCAGTACGGGTCAGGGGATAACAGATACGCAGTATTTT. It is translated as CASTGQGITDTQYF. The gene calls are TRBV9 and TRBJ2-3; weak D call: TRBD1 (6 bases). V lost 8 bases and J lost 3, with 16 bases in between. CDR1 and CDR2 from the germline V gene are SGDLS and YYNGEE. CDR3 length: 14 residues. Using reference TRBV9 and TRBJ2-3 for the parts outside the CDR3, the full variable domain is DSGVTQTPKHLITATGQRVTLRCSPRSGDLSVYWYQQSLDQGLQFLIQYYNGEERAKGNILERFSAQQFPDLHSELNLSSLELGDSALYFCASTGQGITDTQYFGPGTRLTVL.

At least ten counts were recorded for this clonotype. The CDR3 DNA reads TGCGCCAGTCACGGTAGAGGCCGAGACACCGGGGAGCTGTTTTTT. Amino acids: CASHGRGRDTGELFF. The V call is TRBV5-1, the J call TRBJ2-2; no definite D call. This CDR3 spans 15 amino acids. CDR1 is SGHRS and CDR2 is YFSETQ in the germline V gene. Deletions cut 8 bases from V and 3 bases from J, with 17 bases between.

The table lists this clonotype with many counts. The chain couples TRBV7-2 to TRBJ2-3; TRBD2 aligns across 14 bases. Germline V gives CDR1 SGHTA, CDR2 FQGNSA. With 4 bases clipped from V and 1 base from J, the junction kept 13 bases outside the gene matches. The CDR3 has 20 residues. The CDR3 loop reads CASSSDPGLAGVDGTDTQYF. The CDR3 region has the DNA TGTGCCAGCAGCTCCGACCCGGGACTAGCGGGGGTGGATGGCACAGATACGCAGTATTTT.

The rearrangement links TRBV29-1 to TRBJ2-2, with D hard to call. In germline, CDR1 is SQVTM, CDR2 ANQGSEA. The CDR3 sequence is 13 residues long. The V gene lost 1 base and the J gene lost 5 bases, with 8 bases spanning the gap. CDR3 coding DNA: TGCAGCGTTGAAGCAGGAGATACCGGGGAGCTGTTTTTT. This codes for CSVEAGDTGELFF.

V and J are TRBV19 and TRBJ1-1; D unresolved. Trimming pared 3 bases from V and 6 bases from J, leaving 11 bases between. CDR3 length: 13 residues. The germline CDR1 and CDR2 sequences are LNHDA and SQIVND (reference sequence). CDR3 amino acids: CASSILGWAEAFF. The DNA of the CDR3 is TGTGCCAGTAGTATTCTGGGTTGGGCTGAAGCTTTCTTT.

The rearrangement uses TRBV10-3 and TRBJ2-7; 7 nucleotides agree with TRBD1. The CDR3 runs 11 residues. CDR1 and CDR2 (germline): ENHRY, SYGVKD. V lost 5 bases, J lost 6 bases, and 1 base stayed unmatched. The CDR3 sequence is CAISTGVEQYF. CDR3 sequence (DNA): TGTGCCATCAGTACAGGGGTCGAGCAGTACTTC.

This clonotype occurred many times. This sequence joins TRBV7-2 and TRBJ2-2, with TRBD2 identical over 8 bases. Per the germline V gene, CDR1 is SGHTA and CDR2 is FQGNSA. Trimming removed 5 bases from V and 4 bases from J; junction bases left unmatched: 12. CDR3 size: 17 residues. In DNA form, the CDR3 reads TGTGCCAGCAGCCCCCGGTTGGCGGGGGGCGGCACCGGGGAGCTGTTTTTT. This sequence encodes CASSPRLAGGGTGELFF.

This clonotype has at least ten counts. The CDR3 DNA reads as TGTGCCAGCTCACGACAGGGCCCCTACGAGCAGTACGTC. This encodes CASSRQGPYEQYV. The J gene is TRBJ2-7, the V gene TRBV18; 7 positions agree with TRBD1. The CDR3 consists of 13 residues. Germline CDR1 and CDR2: KGHSH and LQKENI. With V trimmed by 4 bases and J by 2 bases, 2 bases remained unmatched.

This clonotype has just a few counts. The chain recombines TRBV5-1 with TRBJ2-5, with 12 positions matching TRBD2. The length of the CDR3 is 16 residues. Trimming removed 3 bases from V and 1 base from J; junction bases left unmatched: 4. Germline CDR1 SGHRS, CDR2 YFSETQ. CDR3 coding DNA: TGCGCCAGCAGCTCCGGACTAGCGGGGCTCCAAGAGACCCAGTACTTC. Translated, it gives CASSSGLAGLQETQYF.

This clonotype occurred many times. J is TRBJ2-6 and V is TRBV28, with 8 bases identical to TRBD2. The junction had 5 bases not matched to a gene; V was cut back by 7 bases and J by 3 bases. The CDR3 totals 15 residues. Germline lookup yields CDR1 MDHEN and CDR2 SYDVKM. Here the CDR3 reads CASTSGGGGANVLTF. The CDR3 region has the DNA TGTGCCAGCACCTCCGGGGGGGGTGGGGCCAACGTCCTGACTTTC.

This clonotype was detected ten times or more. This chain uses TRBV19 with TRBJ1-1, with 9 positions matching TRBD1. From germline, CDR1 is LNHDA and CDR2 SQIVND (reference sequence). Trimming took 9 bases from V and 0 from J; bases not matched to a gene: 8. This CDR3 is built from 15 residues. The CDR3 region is CASMDRGRVNTEAFF. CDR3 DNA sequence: TGTGCCAGCATGGACAGGGGAAGGGTGAACACTGAAGCTTTCTTT.

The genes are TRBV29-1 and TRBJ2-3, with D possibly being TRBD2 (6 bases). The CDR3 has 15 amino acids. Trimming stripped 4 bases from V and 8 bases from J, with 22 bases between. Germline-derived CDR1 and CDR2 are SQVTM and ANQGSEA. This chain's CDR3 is CSVAVLGGLGGTQYF. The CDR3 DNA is TGCAGCGTTGCGGTCCTAGGAGGGCTTGGGGGTACGCAGTATTTT.

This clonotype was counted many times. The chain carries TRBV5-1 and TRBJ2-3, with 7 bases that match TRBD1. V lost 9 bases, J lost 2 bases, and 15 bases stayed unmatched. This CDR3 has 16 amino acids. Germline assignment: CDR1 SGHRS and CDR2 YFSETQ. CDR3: CATSVTTGTDTDTQYF. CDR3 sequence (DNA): TGCGCCACCTCAGTAACCACCGGGACAGACACAGATACGCAGTATTTT.

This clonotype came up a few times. CDR3: CASSFAEAYVSYGYTF. CDR3 bases: TGCGCCAGCAGCTTCGCGGAGGCCTACGTAAGCTATGGCTACACCTTC. The rearrangement joins TRBV5-1 to TRBJ1-2; D gene unclear. The CDR3 extends over 16 amino acids. Germline-derived CDR1 and CDR2 are SGHRS and YFSETQ. Deletions cut 2 bases from V and 4 bases from J, with 18 bases between.